Sequencing of this T cell receptor beta chain was carried out in a study of cytomegalovirus exposure and HLA in healthy donors. Study background: An early data release held around 80 million unique TCRs from HLA-typed donors. Notes on the study in general: Prior analysis indicated that the majority of TCR beta V segments exhibited productivity approximately 90% or approximately 30% of the time. An analysis was carried out at a later point. It showed that HLA-associated TCR beta chains were more clonally expanded than equally common non-associated chains. 87-base-pair reads could not separate some V segments, including TRBV6-2 and TRBV6-3.

Note on this clone: Its antigen is undetermined.

The CDR3 runs to 13 residues. In germline, CDR1 is SGHTA, CDR2 FQGNSA. V was trimmed by 5 bases and J by 8 bases, leaving 15 bases between them. Primers included in the PCR were 60 Vbeta and 13 Jbeta primers. Profiling relied on immunoSEQ multiplex PCR, and the TCRdb table lists in-frame clones only, not all of them. The sample holds around 110,000 clones, 65% to 85% seen once. This clonotype originated in a man aged 25-40 years in good health and CMV-seronegative. The V and J genes are TRBV7-2 and TRBJ1-2; tentative D call: TRBD1 (5 bases). Specimen: PBMCs. The chain's CDR3 is CASSAYTQDGYTF. For the CDR3, the DNA is TGTGCCAGCAGCGCCTACACACAGGACGGCTACACCTTC. Drawing the rest from reference TRBV7-2 and TRBJ1-2, the complete variable domain is GAGVSQSPSNKVTEKGKDVELRCDPISGHTALYWYRQSLGQGLEFLIYFQGNSAPDKSGLPSDRFSAERTGGSVSTLTIQRTQQEDSAVYLCASSAYTQDGYTFGSGTRLTVV.